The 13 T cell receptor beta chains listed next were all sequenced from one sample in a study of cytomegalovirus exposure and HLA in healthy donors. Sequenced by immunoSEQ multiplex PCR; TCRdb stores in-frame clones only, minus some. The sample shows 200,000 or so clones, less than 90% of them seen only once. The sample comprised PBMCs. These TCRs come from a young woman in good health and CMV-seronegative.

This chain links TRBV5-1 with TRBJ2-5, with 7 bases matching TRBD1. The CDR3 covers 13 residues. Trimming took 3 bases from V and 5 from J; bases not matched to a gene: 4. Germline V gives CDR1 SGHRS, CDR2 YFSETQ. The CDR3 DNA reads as TGCGCCAGCAGCTCCACAGGGGCCGAGACCCAGTACTTC. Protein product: CASSSTGAETQYF.

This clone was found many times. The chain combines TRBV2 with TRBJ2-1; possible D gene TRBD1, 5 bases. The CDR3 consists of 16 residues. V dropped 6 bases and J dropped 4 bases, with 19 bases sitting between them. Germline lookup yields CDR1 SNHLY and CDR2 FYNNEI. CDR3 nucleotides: TGTGCCAGCAGCCTCGTGGGGCAGGGCCCTTACAATGAGCAGTTCTTC. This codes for CASSLVGQGPYNEQFF.

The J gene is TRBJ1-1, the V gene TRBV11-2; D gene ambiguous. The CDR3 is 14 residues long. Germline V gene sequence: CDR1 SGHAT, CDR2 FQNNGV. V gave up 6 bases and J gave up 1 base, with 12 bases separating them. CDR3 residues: CASRVFRRNTEAFF. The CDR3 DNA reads TGTGCCAGCAGAGTATTTCGACGGAACACTGAAGCTTTCTTT.

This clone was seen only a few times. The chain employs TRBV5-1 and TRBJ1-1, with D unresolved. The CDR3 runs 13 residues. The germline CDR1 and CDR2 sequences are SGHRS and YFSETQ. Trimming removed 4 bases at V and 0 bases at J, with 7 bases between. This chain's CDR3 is CASSPELNTEAFF. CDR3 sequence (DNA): TGCGCCAGCAGCCCAGAGTTGAACACTGAAGCTTTCTTT.

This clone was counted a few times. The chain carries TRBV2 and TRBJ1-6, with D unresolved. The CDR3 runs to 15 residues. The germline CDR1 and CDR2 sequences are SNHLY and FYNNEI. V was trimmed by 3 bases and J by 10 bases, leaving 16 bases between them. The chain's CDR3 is CASSESVRTGSPLHF. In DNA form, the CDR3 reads TGTGCCAGCAGTGAGTCTGTCAGGACGGGATCACCCCTCCACTTT. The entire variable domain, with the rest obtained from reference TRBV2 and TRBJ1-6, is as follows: EPEVTQTPSHQVTQMGQEVILRCVPISNHLYFYWYRQILGQKVEFLVSFYNNEISEKSEIFDDQFSVERPDGSNFTLKIRSTKLEDSAMYFCASSESVRTGSPLHFGNGTRLTVT.

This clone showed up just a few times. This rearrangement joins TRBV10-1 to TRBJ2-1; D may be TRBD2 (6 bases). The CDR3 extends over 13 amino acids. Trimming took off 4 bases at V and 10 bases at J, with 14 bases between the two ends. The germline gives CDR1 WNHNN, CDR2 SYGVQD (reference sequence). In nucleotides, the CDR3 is TGCGCCAGCAGTGTTATAGGGAGCGGGGAGCAGTTCTTC. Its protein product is CASSVIGSGEQFF.

CDR3: CASSWGTSKYEQYF. The CDR3 nucleotides are TGTGCCAGCAGTTGGGGGACTAGCAAGTACGAGCAGTACTTC. The chain has TRBV28 and TRBJ2-7; TRBD2 matches at 9 bases. V shed 4 bases, J shed 4 bases, and the junction held 5 bases outside the gene matches. The CDR3 has 14 amino acids. The germline V gene has CDR1 MDHEN and CDR2 SYDVKM.

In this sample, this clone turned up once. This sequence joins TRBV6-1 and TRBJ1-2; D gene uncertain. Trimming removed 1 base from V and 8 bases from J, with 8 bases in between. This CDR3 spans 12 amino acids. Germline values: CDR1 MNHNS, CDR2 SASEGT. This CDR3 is CASSEEWRGYTF. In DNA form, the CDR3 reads TGTGCCAGCAGTGAAGAGTGGAGGGGCTACACCTTC.

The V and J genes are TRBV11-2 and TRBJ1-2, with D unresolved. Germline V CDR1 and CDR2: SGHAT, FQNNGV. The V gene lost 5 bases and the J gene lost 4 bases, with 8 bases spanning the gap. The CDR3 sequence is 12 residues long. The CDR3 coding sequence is TGTGCCAGCAGCCGTTCCCCCTATGGCTACACCTTC. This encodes CASSRSPYGYTF.

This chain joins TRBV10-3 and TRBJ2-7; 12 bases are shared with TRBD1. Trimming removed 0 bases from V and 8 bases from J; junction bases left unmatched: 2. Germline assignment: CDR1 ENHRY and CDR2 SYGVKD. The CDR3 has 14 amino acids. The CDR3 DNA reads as TGTGCCATCAGTGAGTCGGGGACAGGGGGCAAGCAGTACTTC. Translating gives CAISESGTGGKQYF.

The CDR3 nucleotides read TGCGCCAGCAGCCAAGCCTCCGGGACAGGGTACCATGAGCAGTTCTTC. Translation: CASSQASGTGYHEQFF. The chain uses TRBV4-1 and TRBJ2-1; TRBD1 aligns across 9 bases. Germline V lookup: CDR1 MGHRA, CDR2 YSYEKL. The length of the CDR3 is 16 residues. The V gene end was trimmed by 1 base and the J gene end by 8 bases; junction bases not matched to a gene: 9.

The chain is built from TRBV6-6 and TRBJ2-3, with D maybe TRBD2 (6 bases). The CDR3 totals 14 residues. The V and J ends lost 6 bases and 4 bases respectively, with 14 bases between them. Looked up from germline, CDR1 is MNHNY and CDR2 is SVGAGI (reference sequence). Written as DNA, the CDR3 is TGTGCCAGCAGACACCGGGACTCTTCAGATACGCAGTATTTT. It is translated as CASRHRDSSDTQYF.

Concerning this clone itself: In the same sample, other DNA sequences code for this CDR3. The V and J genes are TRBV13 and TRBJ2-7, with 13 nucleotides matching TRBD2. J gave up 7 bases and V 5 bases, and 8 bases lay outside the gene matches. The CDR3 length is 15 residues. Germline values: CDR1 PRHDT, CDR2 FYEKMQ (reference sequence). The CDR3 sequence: CASSLTSGRVREQYF. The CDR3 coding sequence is TGTGCCAGCAGCCTAACTAGCGGGAGGGTTCGAGAGCAGTACTTC.